Listed below are T cell receptor beta chains from one sample, sequenced in a study of cytomegalovirus exposure and HLA in healthy donors. Libraries were prepared by immunoSEQ multiplex PCR; TCRdb keeps only in-frame clonotypes and omits some of them. The table records 90,000 to 150,000 clones, 74% of them present only once. The sequenced sample consisted of PBMCs. These receptors were taken from a human donor in good health. CDR3s include the opening cysteine and the closing phenylalanine or tryptophan. A D gene is named only where the DNA matches it firmly. Not every row has a clone size; where given, it reads once, few, many or a size class.

d_call	v_call	clone_size	j_call	cdr3_aa	cdr3_nt
TRBD2	TRBV5-4	.	TRBJ2-7	CASSLLAGEVEQYF	TGTGCCAGCAGCCTGCTAGCGGGAGAAGTCGAGCAGTACTTC
.	TRBV29-1	.	TRBJ1-1	CSVRDWDTEAFF	TGCAGCGTCCGGGACTGGGACACTGAAGCTTTCTTT
.	TRBV28	.	TRBJ1-5	CASSQTIGNQPQHF	TGTGCCAGCAGTCAAACAATTGGCAATCAGCCCCAGCATTTT
.	TRBV20-1	.	TRBJ2-1	CSASEAQRVFF	TGCAGTGCTAGTGAGGCCCAGAGAGTGTTCTTC
TRBD1	TRBV7-6	.	TRBJ1-6	CASSLGTGSPLHF	TGTGCCAGCAGTTTAGGGACAGGTTCACCCCTCCACTTT
.	TRBV5-1	.	TRBJ1-2	CASSSLLQGDYGYTF	TGCGCCAGCAGCTCTTTGCTTCAGGGTGACTATGGCTACACCTTC
TRBD2	TRBV9	few	TRBJ2-1	CASSASGGVYDEQFF	TGTGCCAGCAGCGCGTCCGGGGGGGTTTACGATGAGCAGTTCTTC
.	TRBV10-3	.	TRBJ2-7	CAFGPQGGDEQYF	TGTGCCTTTGGCCCACAGGGCGGCGACGAGCAGTACTTC
TRBD1	TRBV9	.	TRBJ1-4	CASSFSGQGDEKLFF	TGTGCCAGCAGCTTCTCGGGACAGGGAGATGAAAAACTGTTTTTT
.	TRBV5-1	.	TRBJ2-1	CASSWDGRGNEQFF	TGCGCCAGCAGCTGGGACGGGAGAGGGAATGAGCAGTTCTTC
.	TRBV5-1	.	TRBJ2-7	CASSLLPTGFSDEQYF	TGCGCCAGCAGCCTCCTACCTACAGGGTTTTCCGACGAGCAGTACTTC
.	TRBV6-1	.	TRBJ1-5	CASSGRGQPRSNQPQHF	TGTGCCAGCAGTGGCAGGGGACAACCCAGAAGCAATCAGCCCCAGCATTTT
TRBD1	TRBV10-3	once	TRBJ1-6	CANRGSSYNSPLHF	TGTGCCAACAGGGGCAGCTCCTATAATTCACCCCTCCACTTT
.	TRBV27	.	TRBJ1-1	CASSLERDRQAFF	TGTGCCAGCAGTTTAGAACGGGATAGGCAAGCTTTCTTT
.	TRBV18	.	TRBJ1-1	CASSPGWQGPGAFF	TGTGCCAGCTCACCAGGGTGGCAGGGTCCCGGAGCTTTCTTT
TRBD2	TRBV18	.	TRBJ2-3	CASSPSLGASGVRDTQYF	TGTGCCAGCTCACCGAGCCTCGGCGCTAGCGGGGTCAGAGATACGCAGTATTTT
.	TRBV2	.	TRBJ1-2	CASSEAMGRDVTF	TGTGCCAGCAGTGAAGCGATGGGGAGGGACGTAACCTTC
.	TRBV5-5	few	TRBJ2-5	CASSSTDRQETQYF	TGTGCCAGCAGTTCGACGGACAGACAAGAGACCCAGTACTTC
.	TRBV7-2	.	TRBJ2-5	CASSPRQTSSETQYF	TGTGCCAGCAGCCCAAGACAAACATCTTCAGAGACCCAGTACTTC
.	TRBV30	few	TRBJ1-2	CAWSVSGGVYGYTF	TGTGCCTGGAGTGTATCCGGCGGGGTCTATGGCTACACCTTC
TRBD1	TRBV18	.	TRBJ2-7	CASSLQGSSYEQYF	TGTGCCAGCTCCCTACAGGGGAGCTCCTACGAGCAGTACTTC
TRBD1	TRBV27	.	TRBJ1-4	CASSSINRGEKLFF	TGTGCCAGCAGTTCAATAAACAGGGGCGAAAAACTGTTTTTT
TRBD2	TRBV13	.	TRBJ2-7	CASSSPTGLAGRSYEQYF	TGTGCCAGCAGCAGCCCCACAGGACTAGCGGGCCGATCCTACGAGCAGTACTTC
TRBD2	TRBV6-5	.	TRBJ2-7	CASSYASGSGYEQYF	TGTGCCAGCAGTTATGCTAGCGGGAGCGGGTACGAGCAGTACTTC
.	TRBV9	.	TRBJ2-7	CASSVATGRPAYEQYF	TGTGCCAGCAGCGTAGCTACCGGCAGGCCAGCCTACGAGCAGTACTTC
TRBD1	TRBV29-1	.	TRBJ2-1	CSVDRSYSEQFF	TGCAGCGTGGACAGGTCCTACAGTGAGCAGTTCTTC
.	TRBV11-2	.	TRBJ2-5	CASSLAILETQYF	TGTGCCAGCAGCTTAGCTATCTTGGAGACCCAGTACTTC
TRBD2	TRBV7-2	.	TRBJ2-7	CASSLGLGIYEQYF	TGTGCCAGCAGCTTGGGACTAGGAATCTACGAGCAGTACTTC
.	TRBV9	few	TRBJ2-5	CASSTMGYGGTQYF	TGTGCCAGCTCTACAATGGGTTACGGGGGGACCCAGTACTTC
TRBD2	TRBV15	.	TRBJ2-3	CATRLAGGLTDTQYF	TGTGCCACCAGGTTAGCGGGGGGACTCACAGATACGCAGTATTTT
.	TRBV5-4	.	TRBJ1-3	CASSRDTHSGNTIYF	TGTGCCAGCAGCCGGGACACCCACTCTGGAAACACCATATATTTT
.	TRBV6-5	.	TRBJ1-4	CASSSEGRIKLFF	TGTGCCAGCAGTTCGGAGGGGAGGATAAAACTGTTTTTT
.	TRBV7-6	.	TRBJ2-1	CASSLASSSYNEQFF	TGTGCCAGCAGCTTAGCATCGAGCTCCTACAATGAGCAGTTCTTC
TRBD1	TRBV7-8	.	TRBJ2-7	CASSSPGQGATYEQYF	TGTGCCAGCAGCAGTCCGGGACAGGGTGCAACCTACGAGCAGTACTTC
.	TRBV6-6	.	TRBJ1-4	CASSYSVVEADEKLFF	TGTGCCAGCAGTTACTCCGTCGTCGAGGCAGATGAAAAACTGTTTTTT
.	TRBV28	.	TRBJ1-1	CASSLADREGNF	TGTGCCAGCAGTTTAGCGGACCGGGAAGGCAACTTT
.	TRBV29-1	.	TRBJ2-7	CSAQGTAGNEQYF	TGCAGCGCCCAGGGGACCGCTGGGAACGAGCAGTACTTC
.	TRBV14	.	TRBJ2-5	CASSQDGADQETQYF	TGTGCCAGCAGCCAAGATGGAGCGGACCAAGAGACCCAGTACTTC
.	TRBV7-9	.	TRBJ2-5	CASSLPAAQETQYF	TGTGCCAGCAGCTTGCCGGCGGCCCAAGAGACCCAGTACTTC
TRBD2	TRBV19	.	TRBJ2-1	CASSKTSGMINEQFF	TGTGCCAGTAGCAAGACTAGCGGGATGATAAATGAGCAGTTCTTC
.	TRBV18	.	TRBJ1-3	CASSPGTSGNTIYF	TGTGCCAGCTCACCAGGGACAAGTGGAAACACCATATATTTT
.	TRBV7-7	few	TRBJ2-3	CASSSSRGTDTQYF	TGTGCTAGCAGCTCTTCCAGGGGAACAGATACGCAGTATTTT
.	TRBV7-9	few	TRBJ1-1	CASSRTANTEAFF	TGTGCCAGCAGCCGGACAGCGAACACTGAAGCTTTCTTT
TRBD2	TRBV28	.	TRBJ2-7	CASSLTSYYEQYF	TGTGCCAGCAGTCTGACTAGCTACTACGAGCAGTACTTC
.	TRBV19	few	TRBJ1-1	CASRTSPGEAFF	TGTGCCAGTAGGACCTCACCGGGTGAAGCTTTCTTT
TRBD2	TRBV2	.	TRBJ2-1	CASSATSPTYNEQFF	TGTGCCAGCAGTGCGACTAGCCCTACCTACAATGAGCAGTTCTTC
.	TRBV28	once	TRBJ1-5	CASTPSVVNQPQHF	TGTGCCAGCACCCCGAGTGTGGTGAATCAGCCCCAGCATTTT
.	TRBV18	.	TRBJ2-5	CASSPPVPEETQYF	TGTGCCAGCTCACCACCGGTACCGGAAGAGACCCAGTACTTC
.	TRBV4-1	.	TRBJ1-3	CASSQDPAGSSGNTIYF	TGCGCCAGCAGCCAAGATCCGGCAGGGTCCTCTGGAAACACCATATATTTT
TRBD2	TRBV7-9	.	TRBJ2-3	CASSPTSASTDTQYF	TGTGCCAGCAGTCCGACTAGCGCAAGCACAGATACGCAGTATTTT
TRBD1	TRBV7-8	.	TRBJ1-2	CASSLWDRGVSYTF	TGTGCCAGCAGCTTATGGGACAGGGGCGTTAGCTACACCTTC
TRBD1	TRBV5-6	.	TRBJ1-1	CASSVDQGARINTEAFF	TGTGCCAGCAGCGTCGATCAGGGGGCGCGGATTAACACTGAAGCTTTCTTT
TRBD2	TRBV5-1	.	TRBJ2-7	CASSRAGGPGEQYF	TGCGCCAGCAGCCGGGCGGGAGGGCCGGGCGAGCAGTACTTC
TRBD2	TRBV29-1	few	TRBJ2-2	CSVEGLASTGELFF	TGCAGCGTTGAGGGACTAGCGAGCACCGGGGAGCTGTTTTTT
TRBD1	TRBV6-5	.	TRBJ2-5	CASSWGTGKKETQYF	TGTGCCAGCAGTTGGGGGACAGGGAAAAAAGAGACCCAGTACTTC
TRBD2	TRBV18	.	TRBJ2-1	CASSPGTSGRLRNEQFF	TGTGCCAGCTCACCCGGGACTAGCGGGAGGTTACGCAATGAGCAGTTCTTC
TRBD1	TRBV6-1	once	TRBJ1-3	CASGQTGNGNTIYF	TGTGCCAGCGGCCAGACAGGGAACGGAAACACCATATATTTT